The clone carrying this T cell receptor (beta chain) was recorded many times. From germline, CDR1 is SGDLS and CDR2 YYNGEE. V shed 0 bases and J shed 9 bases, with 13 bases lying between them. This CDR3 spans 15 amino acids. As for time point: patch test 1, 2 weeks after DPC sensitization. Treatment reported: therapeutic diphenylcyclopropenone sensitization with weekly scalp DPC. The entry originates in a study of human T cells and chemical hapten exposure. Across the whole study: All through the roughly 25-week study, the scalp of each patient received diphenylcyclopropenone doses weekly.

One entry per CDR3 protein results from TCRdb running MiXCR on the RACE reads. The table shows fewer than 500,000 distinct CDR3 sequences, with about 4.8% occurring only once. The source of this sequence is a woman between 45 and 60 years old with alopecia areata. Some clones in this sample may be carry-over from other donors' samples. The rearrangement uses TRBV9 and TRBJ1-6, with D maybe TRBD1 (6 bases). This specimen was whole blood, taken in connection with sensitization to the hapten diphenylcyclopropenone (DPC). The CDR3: CASSVEGGGGSPLHF. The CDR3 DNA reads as TGTGCCAGCAGCGTAGAAGGAGGGGGAGGTTCACCCCTCCACTTT.